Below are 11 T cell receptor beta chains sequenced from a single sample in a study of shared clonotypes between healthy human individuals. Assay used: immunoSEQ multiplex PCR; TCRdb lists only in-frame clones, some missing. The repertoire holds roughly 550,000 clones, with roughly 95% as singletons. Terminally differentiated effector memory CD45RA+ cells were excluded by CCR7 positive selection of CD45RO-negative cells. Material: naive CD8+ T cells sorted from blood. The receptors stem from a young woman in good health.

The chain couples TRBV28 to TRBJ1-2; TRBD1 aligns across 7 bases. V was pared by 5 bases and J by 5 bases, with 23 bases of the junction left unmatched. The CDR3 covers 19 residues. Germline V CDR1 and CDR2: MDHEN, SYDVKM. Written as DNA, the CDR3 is TGTGCCAGCAGTAGCCGGGACAGCCCCTTTCCGGGTTCCACTTATGGCTACACCTTC. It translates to CASSSRDSPFPGSTYGYTF.

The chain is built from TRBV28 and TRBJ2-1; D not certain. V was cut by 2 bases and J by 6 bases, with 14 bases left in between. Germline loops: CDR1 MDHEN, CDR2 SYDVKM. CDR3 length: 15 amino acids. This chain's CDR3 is CASSLEAEQTNEQFF. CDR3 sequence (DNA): TGTGCCAGCAGTTTAGAGGCAGAGCAAACCAATGAGCAGTTCTTC.

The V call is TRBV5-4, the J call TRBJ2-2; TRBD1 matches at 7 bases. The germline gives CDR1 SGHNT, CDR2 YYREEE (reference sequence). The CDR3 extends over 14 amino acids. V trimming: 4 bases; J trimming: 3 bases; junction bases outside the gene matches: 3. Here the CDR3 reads CASSEDRDTGELFF. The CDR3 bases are TGTGCCAGCAGCGAAGACAGGGACACCGGGGAGCTGTTTTTT.

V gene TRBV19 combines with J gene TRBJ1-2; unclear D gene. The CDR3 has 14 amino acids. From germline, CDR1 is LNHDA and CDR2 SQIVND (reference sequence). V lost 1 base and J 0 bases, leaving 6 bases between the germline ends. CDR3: CASSIAGANYGYTF. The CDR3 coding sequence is TGTGCCAGTAGTATAGCCGGAGCTAACTATGGCTACACCTTC.

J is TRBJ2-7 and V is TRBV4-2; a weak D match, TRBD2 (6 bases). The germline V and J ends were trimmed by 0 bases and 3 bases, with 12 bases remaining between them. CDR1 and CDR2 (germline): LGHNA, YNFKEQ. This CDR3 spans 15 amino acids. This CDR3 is CASSQESLANYEQYF. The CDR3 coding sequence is TGTGCCAGCAGCCAAGAGAGTCTAGCGAACTACGAGCAGTACTTC.

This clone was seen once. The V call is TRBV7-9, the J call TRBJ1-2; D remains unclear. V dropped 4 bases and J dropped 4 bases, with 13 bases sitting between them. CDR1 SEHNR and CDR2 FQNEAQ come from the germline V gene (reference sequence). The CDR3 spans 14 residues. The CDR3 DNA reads TGTGCCAGCAGCTCTCAAGCGGGTGTCTATGGCTACACCTTC. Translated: CASSSQAGVYGYTF.

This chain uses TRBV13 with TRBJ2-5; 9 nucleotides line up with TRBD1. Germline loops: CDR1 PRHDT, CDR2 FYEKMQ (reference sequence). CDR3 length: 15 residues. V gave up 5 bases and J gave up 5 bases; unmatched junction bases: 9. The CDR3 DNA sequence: TGTGCCAGCAGCACCCGGACAGGGGCCGGGGAGACCCAGTACTTC. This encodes CASSTRTGAGETQYF.

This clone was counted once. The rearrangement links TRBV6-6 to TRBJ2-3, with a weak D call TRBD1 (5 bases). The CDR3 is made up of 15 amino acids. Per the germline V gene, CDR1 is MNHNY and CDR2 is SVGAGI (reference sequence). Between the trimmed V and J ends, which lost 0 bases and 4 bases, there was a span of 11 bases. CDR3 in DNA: TGTGCCAGCAGTTACTCGTGGCAGGGCGCAGATACGCAGTATTTT. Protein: CASSYSWQGADTQYF.

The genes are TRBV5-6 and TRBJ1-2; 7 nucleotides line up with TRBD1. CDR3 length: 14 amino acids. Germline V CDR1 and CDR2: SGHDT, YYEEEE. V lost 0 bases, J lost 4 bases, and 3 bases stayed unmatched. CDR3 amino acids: CASSLGGGFYGYTF. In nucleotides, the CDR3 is TGTGCCAGCAGCTTGGGAGGGGGCTTCTATGGCTACACCTTC. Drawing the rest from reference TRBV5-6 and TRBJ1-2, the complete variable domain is DAGVTQSPTHLIKTRGQQVTLRCSPKSGHDTVSWYQQALGQGPQFIFQYYEEEERQRGNFPDRFSGHQFPNYSSELNVNALLLGDSALYLCASSLGGGFYGYTFGSGTRLTVV.

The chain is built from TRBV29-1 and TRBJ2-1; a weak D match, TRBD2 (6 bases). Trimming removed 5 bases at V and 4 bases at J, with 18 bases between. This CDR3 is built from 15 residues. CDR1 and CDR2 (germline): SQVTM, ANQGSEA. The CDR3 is CSVTHPRELYNEQFF. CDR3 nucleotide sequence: TGCAGCGTTACCCACCCCCGGGAGTTGTACAATGAGCAGTTCTTC.

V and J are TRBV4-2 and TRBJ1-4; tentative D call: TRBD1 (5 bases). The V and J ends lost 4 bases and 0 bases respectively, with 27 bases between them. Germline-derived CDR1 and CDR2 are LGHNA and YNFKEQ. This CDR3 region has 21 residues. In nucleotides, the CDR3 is TGTGCCAGCAGCCTATCGAAGGGGAACGTATTTGAACTTGCAACTAATGAAAAACTGTTTTTT. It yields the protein CASSLSKGNVFELATNEKLFF.